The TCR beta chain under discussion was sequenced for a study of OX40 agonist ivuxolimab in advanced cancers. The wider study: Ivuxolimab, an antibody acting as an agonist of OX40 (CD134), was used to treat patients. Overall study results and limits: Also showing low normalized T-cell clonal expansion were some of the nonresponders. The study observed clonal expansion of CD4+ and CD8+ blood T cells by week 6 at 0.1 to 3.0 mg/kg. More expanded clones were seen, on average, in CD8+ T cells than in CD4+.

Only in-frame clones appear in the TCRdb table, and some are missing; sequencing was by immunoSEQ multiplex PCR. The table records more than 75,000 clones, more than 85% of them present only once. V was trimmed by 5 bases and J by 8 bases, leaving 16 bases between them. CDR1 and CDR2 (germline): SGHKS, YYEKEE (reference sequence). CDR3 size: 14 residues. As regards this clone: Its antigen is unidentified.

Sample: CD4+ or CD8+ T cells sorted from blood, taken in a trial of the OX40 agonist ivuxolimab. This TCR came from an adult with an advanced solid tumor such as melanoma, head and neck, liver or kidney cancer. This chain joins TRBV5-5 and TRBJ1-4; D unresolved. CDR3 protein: CASSYSPQREKLFF. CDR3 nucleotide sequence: TGTGCCAGCAGTTACAGTCCCCAGAGGGAAAAACTGTTTTTT.